The 29 T cell receptor beta chains below were found in one sample sequenced in a study of blood T cell repertoires in COVID-19. Measured with immunoSEQ multiplex PCR; TCRdb has only the in-frame clones, and not every one. The sample lists around 180,000 clones; more than 65% were seen once. Source material: peripheral blood. The origin of the receptors is a woman aged 80 or older with active or convalescent COVID-19.

The chain links TRBV9 to TRBJ1-2, with D perhaps matching TRBD1 (6 bases). Looked up from germline, CDR1 is SGDLS and CDR2 is YYNGEE. This CDR3 spans 12 amino acids. V lost 3 bases and J 6 bases, leaving 9 bases between the germline ends. As DNA, the CDR3 is TGTGCCAGCAGCGGTAACAGGGATGGCTACACCTTC. Translating gives CASSGNRDGYTF.

The chain recombines TRBV28 with TRBJ1-3; the D is unclear. Trimming cost V 6 bases and J 4 bases, with 7 bases left between them. This CDR3 comprises 12 residues. Germline V gives CDR1 MDHEN, CDR2 SYDVKM. The CDR3 bases are TGTGCCAGCAGCTCGGGGGGAAACACCATATATTTT. Its translation: CASSSGGNTIYF.

Worth noting for this clone: At the DNA level, this CDR3 is encoded by other sequences in the same sample as well. The chain carries TRBV18 and TRBJ1-1, with 9 bases that match TRBD1. The CDR3 sequence is 14 residues long. V gave up 4 bases and J gave up 4 bases; unmatched junction bases: 4. CDR1 is KGHSH and CDR2 is LQKENI in the germline V gene. CDR3 DNA: TGTGCCAGCTCACGGGACAGGGCGGGCACTGAAGCTTTCTTT. Its translation: CASSRDRAGTEAFF.

The chain has TRBV24-1 and TRBJ2-3, with D perhaps TRBD2 (6 bases). The CDR3 length is 17 residues. V lost 9 bases, J lost 0 bases, and 21 bases lay in between. Germline lookup yields CDR1 KGHDR and CDR2 SFDVKD. The DNA for the CDR3 is TGTGCCACCGGATTGTCTCGGGCGGGGTCTAGCACAGATACGCAGTATTTT. It translates to CATGLSRAGSSTDTQYF.

The CDR3 DNA reads as TGTGCCAGCAGTGATCTGCAGGCCCCTCACTATGGCTACACCTTC. Its translation is CASSDLQAPHYGYTF. This chain links TRBV2 with TRBJ1-2; D unclear. CDR1 is SNHLY and CDR2 is FYNNEI in the germline V gene. V was clipped by 3 bases and J by 3 bases, with 14 bases between them. This CDR3 spans 15 amino acids.

V usage is TRBV20-1 and J usage is TRBJ2-7; a weak D match, TRBD2 (6 bases). Germline CDR1 and CDR2: DFQATT and SNEGSKA (reference sequence). The germline V and J ends were trimmed by 3 bases and 2 bases, with 17 bases remaining between them. The CDR3 spans 15 residues. The CDR3 coding sequence is TGCAGTGCTAGTAATCCCCGGGACTTTCCCTACGAGCAGTACTTC. This encodes CSASNPRDFPYEQYF.

The chain joins TRBV18 to TRBJ2-7; D remains unclear. Trimming cost V 8 bases and J 1 base, with 15 bases left between them. The germline gives CDR1 KGHSH, CDR2 LQKENI. The length of the CDR3 is 14 residues. Here the CDR3 DNA reads TGTGCCAGCGCCGCCCGATGGGCGTCCTACGAGCAGTACTTC. Translated, it gives CASAARWASYEQYF.

This clone was seen more than once but under ten times. The genes are TRBV27 and TRBJ1-4; D might be TRBD1 (6 bases). V lost 4 bases to trimming and J lost 2 bases, with 14 bases between them. Per the germline V gene, CDR1 is MNHEY and CDR2 is SMNVEV (reference sequence). The CDR3 consists of 16 residues. The CDR3 sequence: CASSSLTGMTNEKLFF. CDR3 DNA sequence: TGTGCCAGCAGTTCGCTTACAGGGATGACTAATGAAAAACTGTTTTTT.

This chain joins TRBV2 and TRBJ1-1; TRBD1 agrees at 9 bases. Germline loops: CDR1 SNHLY, CDR2 FYNNEI. V lost 6 bases to trimming and J lost 5 bases; unmatched junction nucleotides: 13. This CDR3 region has 16 residues. The CDR3 loop reads CASSEDPDRGETEAFF. In nucleotides, the CDR3 is TGTGCCAGCAGCGAGGATCCCGACAGGGGGGAGACTGAAGCTTTCTTT.

V and J are TRBV2 and TRBJ2-6; D may be TRBD1 (6 bases). The V gene lost 6 bases and the J gene lost 1 base, with 7 bases spanning the gap. The CDR3 length is 14 residues. Looked up from germline, CDR1 is SNHLY and CDR2 is FYNNEI. CDR3 DNA sequence: TGTGCCAGCAGGAGGGGGTCTGGGGCCAACGTCCTGACTTTC. Residues: CASRRGSGANVLTF.

The chain couples TRBV6-6 to TRBJ2-1; 16 bases line up with TRBD2. Trimming removed 5 bases from V and 5 bases from J; junction bases left unmatched: 6. The germline gives CDR1 MNHNY, CDR2 SVGAGI (reference sequence). This CDR3 contains 17 residues. The CDR3 sequence is CASSRGTSGRVDNEQFF. The CDR3 DNA is TGTGCCAGCAGTCGGGGGACTAGCGGGAGGGTGGACAATGAGCAGTTCTTC.

The gene calls are TRBV5-4 and TRBJ2-3; 10 nucleotides align to TRBD1. The CDR3 covers 14 residues. Germline V lookup: CDR1 SGHNT, CDR2 YYREEE (reference sequence). The V segment lost 1 base and the J segment 15 bases; nucleotides outside the gene matches: 11. In DNA, the CDR3 is TGTGCCAGCAGCTTGTCTACCCCAGGACAGGGGGTTTATTTT. Translating it yields CASSLSTPGQGVYF. Full variable domain (remainder filled in from reference TRBV5-4 and TRBJ2-3): ETGVTQSPTHLIKTRGQQVTLRCSSQSGHNTVSWYQQALGQGPQFIFQYYREEENGRGNFPPRFSGLQFPNYSSELNVNALELDDSALYLCASSLSTPGQGVYFGPGTRLTVL.

The CDR3 DNA reads TGTGCCAGCAGTGACAGGGCCATGAACACTGAAGCTTTCTTT. Its translation is CASSDRAMNTEAFF. The chain links TRBV27 to TRBJ1-1; 7 bases are shared with TRBD1. The CDR3 consists of 14 residues. With 5 bases clipped from V and 0 bases from J, the junction kept 3 bases outside the gene matches. CDR1 and CDR2 from the germline V gene are MNHEY and SMNVEV (reference sequence).

There are a few counts of this clone. The chain has TRBV18 and TRBJ1-1; no firm D call. This CDR3 contains 13 residues. Germline V gene lookup returns CDR1 KGHSH and CDR2 LQKENI. V was pared by 3 bases and J by 7 bases, with 12 bases between. In nucleotides, the CDR3 is TGTGCCAGCTCACCCCCACCCGGTGATGAAGCTTTCTTT. It is translated as CASSPPPGDEAFF.

This chain connects TRBV6-5 to TRBJ1-6; 9 bases map to TRBD1. Germline V gene sequence: CDR1 MNHEY, CDR2 SVGAGI. The CDR3 extends over 14 amino acids. The V gene end was trimmed by 10 bases and the J gene end by 7 bases; junction bases not matched to a gene: 8. CDR3 nucleotide sequence: TGTGCCACTTGGACAGGGGAAAGAAATTCACCCCTCCACTTT. Translation gives CATWTGERNSPLHF.

This chain uses TRBV7-9 with TRBJ1-2; D unclear. The CDR3 is 15 amino acids. Germline assignment: CDR1 SEHNR and CDR2 FQNEAQ (reference sequence). V shed 1 base and J shed 2 bases, with 11 bases lying between them. Written as DNA, the CDR3 is TGTGCCAGCAGCTTAGGGGCAGGCGTCAACTATGGCTACACCTTC. Translation gives CASSLGAGVNYGYTF.

The CDR3 loop reads CAISDQQGEQYF. CDR3 nucleotide sequence: TGTGCCATCAGTGACCAGCAGGGCGAGCAGTACTTC. The genes are TRBV10-3 and TRBJ2-7; TRBD1 is a possible D gene (5 bases). CDR1 is ENHRY, CDR2 SYGVKD, per germline. The CDR3 loop spans 12 amino acids. V was shortened by 3 bases and J by 6 bases, with 9 bases between the two germline ends.

This clone has just a few counts. V and J are TRBV27 and TRBJ2-1; 10 positions match TRBD2. V was pared by 1 base and J by 7 bases, with 13 bases of the junction left unmatched. The CDR3 contains 18 residues. The germline CDR1 and CDR2 sequences are MNHEY and SMNVEV (reference sequence). The chain's CDR3 is CASSLYPAGLAGANEQFF. CDR3 in DNA: TGTGCCAGCAGTTTATACCCCGCTGGGCTAGCGGGAGCTAATGAGCAGTTCTTC.

This clone came up once. V is TRBV18 and J is TRBJ2-7; D may be TRBD2 (5 bases). V shed 6 bases and J shed 4 bases, with 10 bases lying between them. The germline gives CDR1 KGHSH, CDR2 LQKENI. The CDR3 is made up of 12 amino acids. CDR3 sequence: CASSRRNYEQYF. As DNA, the CDR3 is TGTGCCAGCTCGCGGAGGAATTACGAGCAGTACTTC.

V usage is TRBV18 and J usage is TRBJ1-2; a possible D gene is TRBD1 (5 bases). Germline CDR1 reads KGHSH; CDR2 reads LQKENI. Trimming shortened V by 4 bases and J by 6 bases, and 6 bases separated the two germline ends. This CDR3 comprises 11 residues. The CDR3 loop reads CASSLGDGYTF. The DNA of the CDR3 is TGTGCCAGCTCACTAGGGGATGGCTACACCTTC.

The V gene is TRBV4-2, the J gene TRBJ2-1, with D tentatively TRBD2 (5 bases). This CDR3 is built from 15 residues. V lost 4 bases and J 1 base, leaving 11 bases between the germline ends. Per the germline V gene, CDR1 is LGHNA and CDR2 is YNFKEQ. The CDR3, as DNA: TGTGCCAGCAGCCTAACCGGGATGTCCTACAATGAGCAGTTCTTC. It encodes CASSLTGMSYNEQFF.

The chain links TRBV5-1 to TRBJ2-1, with D tentatively TRBD2 (6 bases). The V gene's germline CDR1 is SGHRS and CDR2 YFSETQ. Trimming took off 2 bases at V and 10 bases at J, with 19 bases between the two ends. The CDR3 contains 15 residues. The DNA for the CDR3 is TGCGCCAGCAGCTTCAACGGGGCCGGGGGTTTAGAGCAGTTCTTC. This sequence encodes CASSFNGAGGLEQFF.

The chain joins TRBV5-1 to TRBJ2-6, with TRBD2 as a possible D gene (5 bases). The length of the CDR3 is 18 residues. Germline V gene lookup returns CDR1 SGHRS and CDR2 YFSETQ. Trimming pared 0 bases from V and 0 bases from J, leaving 13 bases between. This CDR3 reads CASSLGLADYSGANVLTF. The CDR3, as DNA: TGCGCCAGCAGCTTGGGTCTAGCAGATTACTCTGGGGCCAACGTCCTGACTTTC.

The chain employs TRBV4-1 and TRBJ2-3; unclear D gene. This CDR3 has 13 amino acids. Germline V gene lookup returns CDR1 MGHRA and CDR2 YSYEKL. V lost 1 base, J lost 6 bases, and 8 bases lay in between. The DNA of the CDR3 is TGCGCCAGCAGCCAAGCTCCGGGTGATACGCAGTATTTT. This gives the protein CASSQAPGDTQYF.

J is TRBJ2-5 and V is TRBV20-1; D is ambiguous. This CDR3 is built from 10 residues. The germline V gene encodes CDR1 DFQATT and CDR2 SNEGSKA (reference sequence). The V end lost 3 bases, the J end lost 9 bases, and 8 bases lay between the germline ends. CDR3 in amino acids: CSASNEAQYF. In DNA, the CDR3 is TGCAGTGCTAGTAATGAGGCCCAGTACTTC.

The chain employs TRBV28 and TRBJ2-7; tentative D call: TRBD1 (6 bases). V shed 2 bases and J shed 4 bases, with 9 bases lying between them. The CDR3 spans 13 residues. Germline V lookup: CDR1 MDHEN, CDR2 SYDVKM. The chain's CDR3 is CASSLQQGYEQYF. CDR3 DNA: TGTGCCAGCAGTTTACAGCAGGGGTACGAGCAGTACTTC.

V usage is TRBV6-2 or TRBV6-3 and J usage is TRBJ2-3; D is perhaps TRBD2 (5 bases). The CDR3 covers 17 residues. V was cut by 0 bases and J by 2 bases, with 15 bases left in between. The V gene's germline CDR1 is MNHEY and CDR2 SVGEGT. CDR3 nucleotide sequence: TGTGCCAGCAGTTACTCGACGAAACGGGGTGACACAGATACGCAGTATTTT. Translation: CASSYSTKRGDTDTQYF.

V gene TRBV7-2 combines with J gene TRBJ1-2; perhaps TRBD1 as D (5 bases). This CDR3 spans 13 amino acids. V was trimmed by 2 bases and J by 6 bases, leaving 10 bases between them. Germline-derived CDR1 and CDR2 are SGHTA and FQGNSA. CDR3 sequence reads: CASSLPGVNGYTF. For the CDR3, the DNA is TGTGCCAGCAGCTTACCGGGGGTTAATGGCTACACCTTC.

This sequence joins TRBV28 and TRBJ2-2; 8 bases are shared with TRBD1. There are 15 residues in the CDR3. Germline CDR1 MDHEN, CDR2 SYDVKM. Losses at the gene ends were 7 bases for V and 0 bases for J; bases not matched to a gene: 4. CDR3 sequence reads: CASIRQGTNTGELFF. The CDR3 DNA is TGTGCCAGCATTAGACAGGGGACGAACACCGGGGAGCTGTTTTTT.